The source of this TCR beta chain is a study of response to subunit inactivated influenza vaccine. Study-wide results and caveats: Authors suggested each seasonal influenza vaccination recruits few new T cells.

TCRdb passed the RT-PCR reads through MiXCR, listing each CDR3 protein once. The sample lists roughly 710,000 distinct CDR3 sequences, less than 15% occurring once. The V end lost 8 bases, the J end lost 4 bases, and 11 bases lay between the germline ends. CDR1 and CDR2 from the germline V gene are LNHDA and SQIVND (reference sequence). This CDR3 spans 13 amino acids. Comments on this clonotype: What it binds is unknown.

The TCR originated in a man aged 50 or older who received an inactivated influenza vaccine. The specimen was PBMCs from blood, collected approximately 15 days before vaccination. V and J are TRBV19 and TRBJ2-2, with D perhaps TRBD1 (5 bases). This CDR3 is CASRRTSTGELFF. CDR3 nucleotides: TGTGCCAGTCGTAGGACAAGCACCGGGGAGCTGTTTTTT. The complete variable domain, with remaining parts taken from reference TRBV19 and TRBJ2-2, reads DGGITQSPKYLFRKEGQNVTLSCEQNLNHDAMYWYRQDPGQGLRLIYYSQIVNDFQKGDIAEGYSVSREKKESFPLTVTSAQKNPTAFYLCASRRTSTGELFFGEGSRLTVL.